One sample yielded the 8 T cell receptor beta chains listed below, sequenced in a study of CD8+ T cells in alopecia areata. After isolation, RNA underwent reverse transcription to generate cDNA as the sequencing template. TCRdb's table, derived via immunoSEQ multiplex PCR, lists solely in-frame clones and lacks some. The sample gives roughly 140,000 clones, around 49% of which show up once; 0.8% to 1% is in the top ten. The starting material was CD4+ T cells sorted from blood, obtained at week 0. The source of these receptors is a human donor with alopecia areata.

The CDR3 here is CAWRAGLADQETQYF. The DNA for the CDR3 is TGTGCCTGGAGGGCGGGACTAGCAGACCAAGAGACCCAGTACTTC. V and J are TRBV30 and TRBJ2-5, with 9 nucleotides matching TRBD2. CDR1 is GTSNPN and CDR2 is SVGIG in the germline V gene (reference sequence). The V gene end was trimmed by 3 bases and the J gene end by 0 bases; junction bases not matched to a gene: 5. This CDR3 spans 15 amino acids.

The chain recombines TRBV2 with TRBJ2-5, with unresolved D. V dropped 6 bases and J dropped 6 bases, with 5 bases sitting between them. The germline CDR1 and CDR2 sequences are SNHLY and FYNNEI. The CDR3 has 10 amino acids. The DNA of the CDR3 is TGTGCCAGCAGAGCCAAGACCCAGTACTTC. Translation: CASRAKTQYF. Looking up the rest from reference TRBV2 and TRBJ2-5 gives the full variable domain: EPEVTQTPSHQVTQMGQEVILRCVPISNHLYFYWYRQILGQKVEFLVSFYNNEISEKSEIFDDQFSVERPDGSNFTLKIRSTKLEDSAMYFCASRAKTQYFGPGTRLLVL.

This clone was picked up a small number of times. The chain uses TRBV29-1 and TRBJ1-1; TRBD1 agrees at 8 bases. The CDR3 runs 13 residues. The J segment lost 4 bases and the V segment lost 4 bases, leaving 5 bases of the junction unmatched. Germline V gives CDR1 SQVTM, CDR2 ANQGSEA. The CDR3: CSVGQGRSTEAFF. CDR3 nucleotides: TGCAGCGTTGGACAGGGGAGAAGCACTGAAGCTTTCTTT.

This clone was found a few times. This chain connects TRBV6-5 to TRBJ2-2; D possibly corresponds to TRBD2 (5 bases). The germline gives CDR1 MNHEY, CDR2 SVGAGI. Between the trimmed V and J ends, which lost 5 bases and 4 bases, there was a span of 11 bases. The CDR3 covers 14 residues. As DNA, the CDR3 is TGTGCCAGCAGTCGGGGTGATGGCACCGGGGAGCTGTTTTTT. Amino acid sequence: CASSRGDGTGELFF.

This clone has more than one count but fewer than ten. Other DNA sequences of this sample code for an identical CDR3. The V call is TRBV7-9, the J call TRBJ2-5, with 10 bases lining up with TRBD1. The trim removed 5 bases at V and 3 bases at J, leaving 6 bases unmatched. The V gene's germline CDR1 is SEHNR and CDR2 FQNEAQ (reference sequence). This CDR3 spans 15 amino acids. The CDR3 DNA sequence: TGTGCCAGCAGCCCCCCCGGGACAGGGGAAGAGACCCAGTACTTC. Translated, it gives CASSPPGTGEETQYF.

The chain couples TRBV18 to TRBJ2-5; 7 positions agree with TRBD1. Germline CDR1 is KGHSH and CDR2 is LQKENI. V trimming: 3 bases; J trimming: 5 bases; junction bases outside the gene matches: 9. The CDR3 contains 15 residues. The CDR3 nucleotides read TGTGCCAGCTCACCCCCTGACAGGGTTGCGGAGACCCAGTACTTC. It is translated as CASSPPDRVAETQYF.

The CDR3 loop reads CATSSNLAGGYNEQFF. Written as DNA, the CDR3 is TGTGCCACCAGCAGTAACTTAGCGGGAGGCTACAATGAGCAGTTCTTC. The V gene is TRBV15, the J gene TRBJ2-1; 10 positions agree with TRBD2. The length of the CDR3 is 16 residues. The V and J ends lost 3 bases and 3 bases, in that order; junction bases with no gene match: 5. CDR1 is LNHNV, CDR2 YYDKDF, per germline (reference sequence).

This rearrangement joins TRBV29-1 to TRBJ2-3; a weak D match, TRBD1 (6 bases). From germline, CDR1 is SQVTM and CDR2 ANQGSEA. The CDR3 is 14 residues long. The V end was cut by 7 bases, the J end by 4 bases, with 18 bases between. Written as DNA, the CDR3 is TGCAGCGCCGAGGTCCAGGGGAGCGCAGATACGCAGTATTTT. It encodes CSAEVQGSADTQYF.